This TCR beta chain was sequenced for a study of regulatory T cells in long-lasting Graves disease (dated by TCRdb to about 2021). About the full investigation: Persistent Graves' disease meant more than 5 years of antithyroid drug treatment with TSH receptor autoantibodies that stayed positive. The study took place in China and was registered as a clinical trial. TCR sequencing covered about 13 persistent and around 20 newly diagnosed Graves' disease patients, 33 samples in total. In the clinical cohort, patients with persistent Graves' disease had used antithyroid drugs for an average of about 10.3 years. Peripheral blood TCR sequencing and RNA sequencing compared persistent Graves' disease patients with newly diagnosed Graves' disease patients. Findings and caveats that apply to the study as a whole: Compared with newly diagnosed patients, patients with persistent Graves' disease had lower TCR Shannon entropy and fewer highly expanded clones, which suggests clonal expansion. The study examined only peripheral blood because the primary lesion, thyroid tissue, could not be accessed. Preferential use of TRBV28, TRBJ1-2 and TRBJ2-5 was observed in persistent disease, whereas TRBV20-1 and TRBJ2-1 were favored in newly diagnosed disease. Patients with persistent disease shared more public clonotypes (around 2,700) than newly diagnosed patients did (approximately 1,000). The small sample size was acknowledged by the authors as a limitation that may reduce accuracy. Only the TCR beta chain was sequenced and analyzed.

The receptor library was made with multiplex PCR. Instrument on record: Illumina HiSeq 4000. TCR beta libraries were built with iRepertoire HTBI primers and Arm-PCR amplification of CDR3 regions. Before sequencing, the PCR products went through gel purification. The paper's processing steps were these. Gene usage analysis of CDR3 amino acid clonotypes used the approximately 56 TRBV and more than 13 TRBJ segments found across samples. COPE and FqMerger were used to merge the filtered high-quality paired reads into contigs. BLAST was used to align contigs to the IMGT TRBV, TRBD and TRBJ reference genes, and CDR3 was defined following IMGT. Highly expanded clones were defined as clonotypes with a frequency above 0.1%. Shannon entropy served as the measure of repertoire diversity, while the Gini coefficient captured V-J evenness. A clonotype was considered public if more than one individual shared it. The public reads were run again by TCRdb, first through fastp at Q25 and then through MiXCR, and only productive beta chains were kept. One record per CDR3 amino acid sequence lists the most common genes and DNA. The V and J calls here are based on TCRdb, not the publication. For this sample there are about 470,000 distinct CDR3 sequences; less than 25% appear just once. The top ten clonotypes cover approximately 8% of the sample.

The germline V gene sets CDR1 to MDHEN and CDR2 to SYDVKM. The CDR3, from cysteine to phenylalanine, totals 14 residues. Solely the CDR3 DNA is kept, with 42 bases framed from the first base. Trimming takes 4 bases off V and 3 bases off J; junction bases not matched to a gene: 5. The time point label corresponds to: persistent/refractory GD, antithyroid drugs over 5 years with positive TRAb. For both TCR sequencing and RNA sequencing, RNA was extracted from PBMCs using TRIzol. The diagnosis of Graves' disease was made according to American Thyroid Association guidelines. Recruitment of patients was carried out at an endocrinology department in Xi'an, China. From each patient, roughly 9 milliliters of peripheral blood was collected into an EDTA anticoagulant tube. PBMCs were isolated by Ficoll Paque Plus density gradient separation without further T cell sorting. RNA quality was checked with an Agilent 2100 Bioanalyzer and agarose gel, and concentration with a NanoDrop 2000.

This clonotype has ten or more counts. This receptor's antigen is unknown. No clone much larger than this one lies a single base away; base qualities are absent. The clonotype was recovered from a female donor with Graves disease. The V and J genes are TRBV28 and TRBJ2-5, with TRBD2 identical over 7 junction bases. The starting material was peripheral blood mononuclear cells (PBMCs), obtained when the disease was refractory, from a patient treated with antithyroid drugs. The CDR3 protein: CASSSGLDEETQYF. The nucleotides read TGTGCCAGCAGTTCCGGACTAGACGAAGAGACCCAGTACTTC. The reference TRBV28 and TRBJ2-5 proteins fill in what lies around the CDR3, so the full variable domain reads DVKVTQSSRYLVKRTGEKVFLECVQDMDHENMFWYRQDPGLGLRLIYFSYDVKMKEKGDIPEGYSVSREKKERFSLILESASTNQTSMYLCASSSGLDEETQYFGPGTRLLVL.